The clone carrying this TCR beta chain was detected once. Its antigen is still unknown. This record belongs to a study of T cell responses to AZD1222 COVID-19 vaccine. General study results and limits: Baseline antibody screening turned up just a handful of seropositive AZD1222 recipients.

The CDR3 consists of 14 residues. CDR1 and CDR2 (germline): ENHRY, SYGVKD. V lost 6 bases to trimming and J lost 5 bases; unmatched junction nucleotides: 10. The method was immunoSEQ multiplex PCR; TCRdb's version includes in-frame clones alone and lacks a portion of them. The sample records approximately 120,000 clones, roughly 86% being singletons. The chain combines TRBV10-3 with TRBJ2-7; 7 nucleotides match TRBD1. The specimen was peripheral blood, collected on day 0 of AZD1222 vaccination. The clonotype comes from an adult in good health. CDR3 coding DNA: TGTGCCATCAGCGGACAGGTAGGGGGCAACGAGCAGTACTTC. It codes for CAISGQVGGNEQYF.